The count of the clone carrying this T cell receptor (beta chain) is one. The antigen remains undetermined. Only in-frame clones appear in the TCRdb table, and some are missing; sequencing was by immunoSEQ multiplex PCR. The table has about 1.5 million clones, 96% seen once. The data were obtained in a study of shared clonotypes between healthy human individuals. All donors were healthy HIV-negative adults lacking recent acute infections or vaccinations. Study-wide points: Clonotypes not shared had lower generation probabilities than those common to all four donors.

Material for sequencing was naive CD4+ T cells sorted from blood. The subset here: CD45RA+ positively selected. The sequence came from a man aged 30 to 39 in good health.

The DNA of the CDR3 is TGTGCCAGCAGCTTTACGACACTCAACACCGGGGAGCTGTTTTTT. Translation: CASSFTTLNTGELFF. The J gene is TRBJ2-2, the V gene TRBV7-9; D uncertain. V lost 3 bases to trimming and J lost 2 bases, with 10 bases between them. The germline V gene encodes CDR1 SEHNR and CDR2 FQNEAQ (reference sequence). The CDR3 extends over 15 amino acids.